This passage covers 18 T cell receptor beta chains from one sample sequenced in a study of blood T cell repertoires in COVID-19. Data came from immunoSEQ multiplex PCR; TCRdb stores just in-frame clones and leaves some out. The sample records tens of thousands of clones, around 83% being singletons. The source material was peripheral blood. Receptor source: an elderly woman in a cohort sampled during active or convalescent COVID-19.

The V and J genes are TRBV28 and TRBJ1-4; 8 nucleotides match TRBD1. Germline values: CDR1 MDHEN, CDR2 SYDVKM. The junction had 4 bases not matched to a gene; V was cut back by 2 bases and J by 8 bases. This CDR3 is built from 14 residues. The CDR3 loop is CASSLQGAYEKLFF. The CDR3 DNA reads TGTGCCAGCAGTTTACAGGGGGCATACGAAAAACTGTTTTTT.

In DNA, the CDR3 is TGCGCCAGCAGCGTAACAGGGTTGAATCAGCCCCAGCATTTT. This codes for CASSVTGLNQPQHF. The rearrangement links TRBV10-2 to TRBJ1-5, with a possible D match to TRBD1 (6 bases). V was cut by 6 bases and J by 4 bases, with 13 bases left in between. This CDR3 comprises 14 residues. Germline V gene data show CDR1 as WSHSY and CDR2 as SAAADI.

The J gene is TRBJ2-3, the V gene TRBV24-1, with 9 positions matching TRBD1. The CDR3 runs 17 residues. CDR1 and CDR2 (germline): KGHDR, SFDVKD. V lost 6 bases, J lost 0 bases, and 9 bases stayed unmatched. This CDR3 is CATSPGTGNPSTDTQYF. In DNA, the CDR3 is TGTGCCACCAGTCCCGGGACAGGGAATCCCAGCACAGATACGCAGTATTTT.

V and J are TRBV7-9 and TRBJ1-6, with 9 bases aligning to TRBD1. V trimming: 0 bases; J trimming: 8 bases; junction bases outside the gene matches: 5. CDR1 is SEHNR and CDR2 is FQNEAQ in the germline V gene (reference sequence). The CDR3 has 16 residues. The CDR3 sequence: CASSLATGTGHSPLHF. The DNA for the CDR3 is TGTGCCAGCAGCTTAGCGACCGGGACAGGGCATTCACCCCTCCACTTT.

This chain connects TRBV5-1 to TRBJ2-2, with unresolved D. This CDR3 spans 13 amino acids. Germline-derived CDR1 and CDR2 are SGHRS and YFSETQ. The V and J ends lost 5 bases and 2 bases respectively, with 7 bases between them. This CDR3 reads CASSSENTGELFF. CDR3 DNA sequence: TGCGCCAGCAGTTCAGAAAACACCGGGGAGCTGTTTTTT. Together with reference TRBV5-1 and TRBJ2-2, the CDR3 gives the full variable domain: KAGVTQTPRYLIKTRGQQVTLSCSPISGHRSVSWYQQTPGQGLQFLFEYFSETQRNKGNFPGRFSGRQFSNSRSEMNVSTLELGDSALYLCASSSENTGELFFGEGSRLTVL.

This CDR3 is CASSKGASKFSGNTIYF. DNA of the CDR3: TGTGCCAGCAGTAAAGGGGCTTCGAAGTTCTCTGGAAACACCATATATTTT. The J gene is TRBJ1-3, the V gene TRBV2; D may be TRBD1 (5 bases). The CDR3 is 17 amino acids. Germline CDR1 SNHLY, CDR2 FYNNEI. Trimming took 5 bases from V and 0 from J, leaving 17 bases between them.

The rearrangement links TRBV27 to TRBJ1-2; possible D gene TRBD1, 6 bases. Germline V gene lookup returns CDR1 MNHEY and CDR2 SMNVEV (reference sequence). The V end was cut by 6 bases, the J end by 7 bases, with 15 bases between. This CDR3 is built from 13 residues. The CDR3 protein is CASRPTGRGGYTF. CDR3 nucleotide sequence: TGTGCCAGCAGGCCAACAGGGAGAGGTGGCTACACCTTC.

This chain uses TRBV7-3 with TRBJ2-2; possible D gene TRBD2, 6 bases. V lost 1 base, J lost 1 base, and 10 bases lay in between. Looked up from germline, CDR1 is SGHTA and CDR2 is FQGTGA. This CDR3 spans 16 amino acids. The CDR3 nucleotides read TGTGCCAGCAGCTTAATCGCGGGGAAGAACACCGGGGAGCTGTTTTTT. It is translated as CASSLIAGKNTGELFF.

The chain has TRBV3-1 (or the pseudogene TRBV3-2) and TRBJ2-3; 7 bases map to TRBD2. The CDR3 is 15 amino acids. CDR1 is LGHDT, CDR2 YNNKEL, per germline (reference sequence). V was pared by 3 bases and J by 4 bases, with 7 bases of the junction left unmatched. CDR3 sequence (DNA): TGTGCCAGCAGCCACGCGGGAGAGTTCTCAGATACGCAGTATTTT. It yields the protein CASSHAGEFSDTQYF.

The chain couples TRBV5-1 to TRBJ2-5, with 11 bases aligning to TRBD2. Unmatched junction bases numbered 5, after V lost 2 bases and J lost 5 bases. Germline CDR1 SGHRS, CDR2 YFSETQ. The CDR3 loop spans 15 amino acids. CDR3 DNA: TGCGCCAGCAGCTTCACTAGCGGGAGCGGGGAGACCCAGTACTTC. Amino acids: CASSFTSGSGETQYF.

This chain joins TRBV6-5 and TRBJ1-2; tentative D call: TRBD1 (5 bases). Germline loops: CDR1 MNHEY, CDR2 SVGAGI. Trimming stripped 6 bases from V and 1 base from J, with 15 bases between. This CDR3 has 15 amino acids. In DNA form, the CDR3 reads TGTGCCAGCAGCAGACTTTCAGGGCTTAACTATGGCTACACCTTC. It codes for CASSRLSGLNYGYTF.

This sequence joins TRBV5-1 and TRBJ2-5; possibly TRBD2 for D (5 bases). This CDR3 contains 14 residues. Germline V gene lookup returns CDR1 SGHRS and CDR2 YFSETQ. Trimming shortened V by 4 bases and J by 4 bases, and 14 bases separated the two germline ends. The CDR3 DNA reads TGCGCCAGCAGCAAAGACACTAGGCTAGAGACCCAGTACTTC. Protein: CASSKDTRLETQYF.

The CDR3: CATSSPGGYGYTF. In DNA form, the CDR3 reads TGTGCCACCAGCAGCCCAGGGGGCTATGGCTACACCTTC. The chain carries TRBV15 and TRBJ1-2; 7 positions match TRBD1. This CDR3 contains 13 residues. Germline V CDR1 and CDR2: LNHNV, YYDKDF (reference sequence). V was pared by 3 bases and J by 4 bases, with 2 bases of the junction left unmatched.

This clone showed up just once. The V call is TRBV2, the J call TRBJ2-7; D perhaps matches TRBD1 (5 bases). Germline V CDR1 and CDR2: SNHLY, FYNNEI. The CDR3 runs 13 residues. Trimming took 11 bases from V and 4 from J, leaving 18 bases between them. The CDR3 nucleotides are TGTGCCGGGGAAGACCACAGGAGATACGAGCAGTACGTC. This gives the protein CAGEDHRRYEQYV.

The rearrangement uses TRBV5-1 and TRBJ2-3; 8 bases line up with TRBD2. The CDR3 totals 18 residues. Trimming cost V 1 base and J 0 bases; bases outside gene matches: 10. Germline values: CDR1 SGHRS, CDR2 YFSETQ. CDR3 sequence reads: CASSLRVAGSLSTDTQYF. The CDR3 region has the DNA TGCGCCAGCAGCTTGAGGGTAGCGGGAAGTTTGAGCACAGATACGCAGTATTTT.

This clone came up once. The rearrangement uses TRBV29-1 and TRBJ1-2, with D tentatively TRBD1 (6 bases). V shed 4 bases and J shed 4 bases, with 10 bases lying between them. The CDR3 contains 12 residues. Germline V lookup: CDR1 SQVTM, CDR2 ANQGSEA. CDR3 in amino acids: CSVGGQLYGYTF. The DNA of the CDR3 is TGCAGCGTTGGAGGACAGCTCTATGGCTACACCTTC. Based on the CDR3 plus reference TRBV29-1 and TRBJ1-2, the full variable domain is SAVISQKPSRDICQRGTSLTIQCQVDSQVTMMFWYRQQPGQSLTLIATANQGSEATYESGFVIDKFPISRPNLTFSTLTVSNMSPEDSSIYLCSVGGQLYGYTFGSGTRLTVV.

V gene TRBV28 combines with J gene TRBJ2-5, with TRBD1 matching over 10 bases. Germline-derived CDR1 and CDR2 are MDHEN and SYDVKM. The J segment lost 4 bases and the V segment lost 9 bases, leaving 5 bases of the junction unmatched. This CDR3 is built from 13 residues. The CDR3, as DNA: TGTGCCAGTAAGACAGGGGGCGCAGAGACCCAGTACTTC. The encoded protein is CASKTGGAETQYF.

V is TRBV6-5 and J is TRBJ1-1; possible D gene TRBD1, 5 bases. This CDR3 is built from 12 residues. The V and J ends lost 8 bases and 5 bases respectively, with 12 bases between them. The germline CDR1 and CDR2 sequences are MNHEY and SVGAGI. The CDR3 DNA is TGTGCCAGCGCGCGCAAGGGGACTGAAGCTTTCTTT. Amino acid sequence: CASARKGTEAFF.